The following is a T cell receptor (beta chain) sequence with its context. Antigen unknown. Viral peptide pools were used in the ViraFEST assay to expand antigen-specific CD4+ T cells, and sequencing came afterward. Isolation of CD4+ T cells took place after less than twelve days of culture. Between March and December 2020, the person had a SARS-CoV-2 infection that PCR confirmed. Half-medium exchanges with IL-2 medium took place on days 3 and 7. The CDR3 runs 15 residues. Germline CDR1 SGDLS, CDR2 YYNGEE. The V end was cut by 0 bases, the J end by 5 bases, with 14 bases between. The sample comes from a study of vaccination effects on CD4 cells after COVID-19. For the study at large: A couple of convalescent patients provided samples 16 days and one week prevaccination.

Generated by immunoSEQ multiplex PCR, the TCRdb table keeps only in-frame clones and is missing some. This sample carries about 70,000 clones, over 60% of them seen once, and the ten largest clones take about 5%. Overall study findings and caveats: Relatively few convalescent patients took part in the study, which had no early post-infection timepoints.

This receptor was obtained from a human donor who had a prior SARS-CoV-2 infection. This chain links TRBV9 with TRBJ1-1; D is possibly TRBD1 (5 bases). The sequences come from CD4+ T cells from PBMCs cultured with HIV peptides, collected before COVID-19 vaccination. This sample's subset: HIV-1 Nef peptide pool negative control/reference culture. The DNA of the CDR3 is TGTGCCAGCAGCGTAGGGCCTGGGTACAGGACTGAAGCTTTCTTT. Translated: CASSVGPGYRTEAFF. The whole variable domain, remainder taken from reference TRBV9 and TRBJ1-1, is DSGVTQTPKHLITATGQRVTLRCSPRSGDLSVYWYQQSLDQGLQFLIQYYNGEERAKGNILERFSAQQFPDLHSELNLSSLELGDSALYFCASSVGPGYRTEAFFGQGTRLTVV.